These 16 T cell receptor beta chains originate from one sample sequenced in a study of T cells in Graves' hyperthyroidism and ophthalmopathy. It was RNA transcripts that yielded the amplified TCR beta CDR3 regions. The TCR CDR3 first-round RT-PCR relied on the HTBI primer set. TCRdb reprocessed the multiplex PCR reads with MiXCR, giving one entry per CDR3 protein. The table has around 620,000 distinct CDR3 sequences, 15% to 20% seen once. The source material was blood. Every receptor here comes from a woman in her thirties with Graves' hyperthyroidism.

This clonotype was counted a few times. The CDR3 is CASSGRTGPLNTEAFF. The DNA of the CDR3 is TGCGCCAGCAGCGGGCGGACAGGACCTTTGAACACTGAAGCTTTCTTT. V gene TRBV5-1 combines with J gene TRBJ1-1; the match to TRBD1 covers 7 bases. J was trimmed by 0 bases and V by 4 bases; bases with no gene match: 9. The germline gives CDR1 SGHRS, CDR2 YFSETQ. The CDR3 totals 16 residues. Full variable domain (outside the CDR3, taken from reference TRBV5-1 and TRBJ1-1): KAGVTQTPRYLIKTRGQQVTLSCSPISGHRSVSWYQQTPGQGLQFLFEYFSETQRNKGNFPGRFSGRQFSNSRSEMNVSTLELGDSALYLCASSGRTGPLNTEAFFGQGTRLTVV.

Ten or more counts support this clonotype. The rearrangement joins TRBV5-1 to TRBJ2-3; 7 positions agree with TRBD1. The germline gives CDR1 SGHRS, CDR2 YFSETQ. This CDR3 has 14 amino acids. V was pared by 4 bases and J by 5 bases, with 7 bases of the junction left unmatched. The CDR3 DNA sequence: TGCGCCAGCAGCCCACAGGGGTCCCTAGATACGCAGTATTTT. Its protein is CASSPQGSLDTQYF.

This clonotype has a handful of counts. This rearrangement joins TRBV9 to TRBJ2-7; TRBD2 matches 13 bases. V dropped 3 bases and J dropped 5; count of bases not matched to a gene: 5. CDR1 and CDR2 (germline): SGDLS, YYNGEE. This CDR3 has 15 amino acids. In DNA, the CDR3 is TGTGCCAGCAGCGACTCCGGGACTAGCGGGGACGAGCAGTACTTC. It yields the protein CASSDSGTSGDEQYF.

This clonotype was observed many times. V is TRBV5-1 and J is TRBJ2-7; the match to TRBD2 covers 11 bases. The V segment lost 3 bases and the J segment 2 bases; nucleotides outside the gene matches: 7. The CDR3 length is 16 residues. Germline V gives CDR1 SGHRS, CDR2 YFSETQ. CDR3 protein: CASSSGLAGATYEQYF. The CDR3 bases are TGCGCCAGCAGCTCCGGACTAGCGGGCGCCACCTACGAGCAGTACTTC.

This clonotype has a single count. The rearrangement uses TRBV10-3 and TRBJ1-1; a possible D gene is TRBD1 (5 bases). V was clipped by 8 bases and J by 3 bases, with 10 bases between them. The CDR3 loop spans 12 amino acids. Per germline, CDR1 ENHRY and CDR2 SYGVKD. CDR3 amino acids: CAIGTLDTEAFF. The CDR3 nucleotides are TGTGCCATCGGGACTTTGGACACTGAAGCTTTCTTT.

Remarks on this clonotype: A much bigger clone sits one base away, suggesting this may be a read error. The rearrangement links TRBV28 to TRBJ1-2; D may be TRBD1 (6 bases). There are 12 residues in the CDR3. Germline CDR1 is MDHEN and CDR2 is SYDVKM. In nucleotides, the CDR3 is TGTGCCAGCGGAGGGACAACCTATGGCTACGCCTTC. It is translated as CASGGTTYGYAF.

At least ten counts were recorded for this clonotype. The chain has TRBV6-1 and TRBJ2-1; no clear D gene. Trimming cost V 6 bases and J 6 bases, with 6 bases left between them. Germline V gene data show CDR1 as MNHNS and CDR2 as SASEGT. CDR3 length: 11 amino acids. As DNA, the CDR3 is TGTGCCAGCAGGTACGGCAATGAGCAGTTCTTC. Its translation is CASRYGNEQFF.

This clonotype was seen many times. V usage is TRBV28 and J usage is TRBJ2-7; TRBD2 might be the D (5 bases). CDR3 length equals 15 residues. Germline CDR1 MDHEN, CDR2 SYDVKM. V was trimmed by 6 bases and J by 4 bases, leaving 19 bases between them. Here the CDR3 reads CASSRRVAGPYEQYF. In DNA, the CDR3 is TGTGCCAGCAGCAGAAGGGTGGCGGGTCCGTACGAGCAGTACTTC.

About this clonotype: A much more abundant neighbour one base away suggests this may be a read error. As DNA, the CDR3 is TGTGCCAGCAGCTTGGAAGGGCCCAATGAGCAGCTCTTC. This gives the protein CASSLEGPNEQLF. This chain uses TRBV28 with TRBJ2-1; D ambiguous. CDR1 is MDHEN and CDR2 is SYDVKM in the germline V gene. The CDR3 extends over 13 amino acids. Full variable domain (missing parts from reference TRBV28 and TRBJ2-1): DVKVTQSSRYLVKRTGEKVFLECVQDMDHENMFWYRQDPGLGLRLIYFSYDVKMKEKGDIPEGYSVSREKKERFSLILESASTNQTSMYLCASSLEGPNEQLFGPGTRLTVL.

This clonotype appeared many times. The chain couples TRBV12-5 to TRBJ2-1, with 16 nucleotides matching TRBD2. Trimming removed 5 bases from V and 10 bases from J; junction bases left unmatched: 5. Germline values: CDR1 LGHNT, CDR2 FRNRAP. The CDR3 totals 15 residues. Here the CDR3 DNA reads TGTGCTAGTGGTACGGGACTAGCGGGAGGGCCCGAGCAGTTCTTC. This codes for CASGTGLAGGPEQFF.

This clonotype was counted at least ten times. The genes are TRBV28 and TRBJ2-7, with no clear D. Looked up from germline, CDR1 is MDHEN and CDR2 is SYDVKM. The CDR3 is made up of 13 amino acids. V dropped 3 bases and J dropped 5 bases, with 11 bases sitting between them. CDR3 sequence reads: CASSLKGLDEQYF. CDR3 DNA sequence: TGTGCCAGCAGTTTGAAGGGCTTGGACGAGCAGTACTTC.

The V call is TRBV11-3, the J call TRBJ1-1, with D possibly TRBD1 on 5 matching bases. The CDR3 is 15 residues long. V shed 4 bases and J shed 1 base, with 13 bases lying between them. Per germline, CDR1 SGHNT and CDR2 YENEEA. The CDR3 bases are TGTGCCAGCAGCTCGGGGGGGACCGCGAACACTGAAGCTTTCTTT. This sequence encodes CASSSGGTANTEAFF.

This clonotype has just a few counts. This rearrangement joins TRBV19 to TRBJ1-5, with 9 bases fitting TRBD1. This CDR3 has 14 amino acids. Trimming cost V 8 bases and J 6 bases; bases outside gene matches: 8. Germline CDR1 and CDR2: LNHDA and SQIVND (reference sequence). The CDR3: CASETGGITQPQHF. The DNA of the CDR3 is TGTGCCAGTGAAACAGGGGGCATCACTCAGCCCCAGCATTTT. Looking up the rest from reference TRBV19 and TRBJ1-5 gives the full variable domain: DGGITQSPKYLFRKEGQNVTLSCEQNLNHDAMYWYRQDPGQGLRLIYYSQIVNDFQKGDIAEGYSVSREKKESFPLTVTSAQKNPTAFYLCASETGGITQPQHFGDGTRLSIL.

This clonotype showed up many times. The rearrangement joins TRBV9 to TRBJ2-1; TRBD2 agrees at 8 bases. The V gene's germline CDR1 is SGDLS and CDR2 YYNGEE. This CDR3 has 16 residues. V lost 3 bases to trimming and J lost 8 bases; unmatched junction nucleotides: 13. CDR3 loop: CASSEGLVGGSHEQFF. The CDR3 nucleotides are TGTGCCAGCAGCGAGGGACTAGTGGGAGGGAGCCATGAGCAGTTCTTC. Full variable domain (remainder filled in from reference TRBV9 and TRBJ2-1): DSGVTQTPKHLITATGQRVTLRCSPRSGDLSVYWYQQSLDQGLQFLIQYYNGEERAKGNILERFSAQQFPDLHSELNLSSLELGDSALYFCASSEGLVGGSHEQFFGPGTRLTVL.

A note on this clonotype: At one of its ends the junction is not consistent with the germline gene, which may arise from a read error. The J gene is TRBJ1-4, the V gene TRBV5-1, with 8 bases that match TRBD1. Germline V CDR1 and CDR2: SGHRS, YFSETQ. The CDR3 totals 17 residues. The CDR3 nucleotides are TGTGCCAGCAGCTTGTACGACAGGGGAGGAGCTAATGAAAAACTGTTTTTT. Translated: CASSLYDRGGANEKLFF.

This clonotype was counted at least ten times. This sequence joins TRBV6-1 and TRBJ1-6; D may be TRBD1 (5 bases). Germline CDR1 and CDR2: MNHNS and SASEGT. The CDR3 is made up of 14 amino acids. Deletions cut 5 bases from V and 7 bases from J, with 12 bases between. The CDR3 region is CASSLAGMNSPLHF. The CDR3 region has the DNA TGTGCCAGCAGTTTGGCAGGGATGAATTCACCCCTCCACTTT.